Below, 18 T cell receptor beta chains from the same sample are listed, as sequenced in a study of human T cells and chemical hapten exposure listed by TCRdb under 2021. Library preparation was by RACE. The instrument was a NextSeq 500. TCRdb took the public reads, trimmed them with fastp at Q25, ran MiXCR for clone calling and kept in-frame beta chains. Records with the same CDR3 protein are collapsed into one entry carrying the most frequent genes and DNA. This sample has approximately 260,000 distinct CDR3 sequences in its table, and roughly 8.9% of those were observed once. Jointly, the top ten make up roughly 2.5% of the sample. The intended sense of this specimen's time point label: pre-sensitization, week 0. Per the publication, the treatment or condition label means: therapeutic diphenylcyclopropenone sensitization with weekly scalp DPC. This specimen consisted of whole blood, obtained in connection with sensitization to the hapten diphenylcyclopropenone (DPC). These receptors were obtained from a woman aged 40 to 50 with alopecia areata. Some clones in this sample may be carry-over from other donors' samples.

This clonotype came up a few times. The chain combines TRBV6-1 with TRBJ1-3; no definite D call. This CDR3 spans 16 amino acids. CDR1 and CDR2 from the germline V gene are MNHNS and SASEGT. V was pared by 3 bases and J by 2 bases, with 14 bases between. Written as DNA, the CDR3 is TGTGCCAGCAGTGACAGGCCCCTCGGCACTGGAAACACCATATATTTT. Residues: CASSDRPLGTGNTIYF.

This clonotype has just a few counts. The chain uses TRBV20-1 and TRBJ2-7; no firm D call. V lost 3 bases and J lost 3, with 12 bases in between. The germline gives CDR1 DFQATT, CDR2 SNEGSKA (reference sequence). The CDR3 consists of 13 residues. DNA of the CDR3: TGCAGTGCTAGTAAAATAGGGTTCTACGAGCAGTACTTC. Protein: CSASKIGFYEQYF.

The genes are TRBV5-5 and TRBJ2-1, with D perhaps TRBD1 (7 bases). The CDR3 is 19 amino acids. Trimming left V 2 bases short and J 1 base short, with 22 bases between. The V gene's germline CDR1 is SGHKS and CDR2 YYEKEE (reference sequence). The CDR3 spells CASSFPLYARGRSYNEQFF. CDR3 bases: TGTGCCAGCAGCTTCCCTCTTTATGCCAGGGGGAGGTCCTACAATGAGCAGTTCTTC.

This chain uses TRBV12-3 or TRBV12-4 with TRBJ2-7; 10 bases fit TRBD2. CDR3 length equals 14 residues. Trimming removed 3 bases from V and 4 bases from J; junction bases left unmatched: 3. The CDR3 DNA follows: TGTGCCAGCAGTTTCGCGACTAGCGGGTACGAGCAGTACTTC. It encodes CASSFATSGYEQYF.

This clonotype was seen a few times. The chain recombines TRBV12-3 or TRBV12-4 with TRBJ2-1; 10 nucleotides line up with TRBD1. V trimming: 7 bases; J trimming: 6 bases; junction bases outside the gene matches: 12. This CDR3 comprises 16 residues. The CDR3 nucleotides are TGTGCCAGCATCCCGGGACAGGGGAGAATAGGCAATGAGCAGTTCTTC. Residues: CASIPGQGRIGNEQFF.

The V gene is TRBV9, the J gene TRBJ2-3, with 7 nucleotides matching TRBD2. From germline, CDR1 is SGDLS and CDR2 YYNGEE. J gave up 0 bases and V 4 bases, and 8 bases lay outside the gene matches. The CDR3 runs to 16 residues. CDR3: CASSTLADPSTDTQYF. CDR3 sequence (DNA): TGTGCCAGCAGCACCCTAGCGGACCCAAGCACAGATACGCAGTATTTT.

There are a few counts of this clonotype. J is TRBJ2-1 and V is TRBV6-2 or TRBV6-3; TRBD2 matches at 11 bases. V lost 2 bases, J lost 6 bases, and 3 bases stayed unmatched. Germline V gives CDR1 MNHEY, CDR2 SVGEGT. This CDR3 contains 15 residues. CDR3 nucleotide sequence: TGTGCCAGCAGTTACACTAGCGGGAGTAGCAATGAGCAGTTCTTC. It codes for CASSYTSGSSNEQFF.

In this sample, this clonotype turned up many times. The rearrangement links TRBV27 to TRBJ2-2, with D maybe TRBD2 (6 bases). CDR3 length: 13 residues. Germline-derived CDR1 and CDR2 are MNHEY and SMNVEV (reference sequence). Trimming stripped 8 bases from V and 6 bases from J, with 13 bases between. CDR3 amino acids: CASAWGEAGELFF. CDR3 coding DNA: TGTGCCAGCGCGTGGGGGGAGGCCGGGGAGCTGTTTTTT.

This chain uses TRBV7-9 with TRBJ2-7; weak D call: TRBD2 (5 bases). This CDR3 region has 14 residues. CDR1 is SEHNR, CDR2 FQNEAQ, per germline (reference sequence). V dropped 5 bases and J dropped 2 bases, with 13 bases sitting between them. CDR3 sequence (DNA): TGTGCCAGCAGCCGCCCGGGGTCCCCCTACGAGCAGTACTTC. Amino acids: CASSRPGSPYEQYF.

This clonotype has only a few counts. The J gene is TRBJ1-5, the V gene TRBV5-1; 8 bases fit TRBD1. The junction had 7 bases not matched to a gene; V was cut back by 1 base and J by 7 bases. This CDR3 has 15 residues. Germline V gene lookup returns CDR1 SGHRS and CDR2 YFSETQ. CDR3 DNA: TGCGCCAGCAGCTTGCTCCCGGGACAGGCGCAGCCCCAGCATTTT. Its protein product is CASSLLPGQAQPQHF.

This clonotype turned up a few times. V is TRBV6-2 or TRBV6-3 and J is TRBJ2-2, with 11 bases identical to TRBD1. After removal of 0 bases from V and 4 bases from J, the junction contained 7 bases not matched to a gene. In germline, CDR1 is MNHEY, CDR2 SVGEGT. The CDR3 has 18 amino acids. The CDR3 DNA follows: TGTGCCAGCAGTTACTCGTTCTCCGGGACAGGGGGCACCGGGGAGCTGTTTTTT. Protein sequence: CASSYSFSGTGGTGELFF.

This clonotype was recorded at least ten times. The gene calls are TRBV28 and TRBJ2-7; D is ambiguous. CDR1 MDHEN and CDR2 SYDVKM come from the germline V gene. V was cut by 5 bases and J by 3 bases, with 8 bases left in between. CDR3 size: 12 residues. The CDR3 region has the DNA TGTGCCAGCAGTCCCCCCGGCTACGAGCAGTACTTC. It encodes CASSPPGYEQYF.

At least ten counts were recorded for this clonotype. This chain links TRBV10-3 with TRBJ2-1, with TRBD1 identical over 8 bases. V gave up 7 bases and J gave up 10 bases; unmatched junction bases: 6. Germline CDR1 ENHRY, CDR2 SYGVKD. This CDR3 has 12 amino acids. The CDR3 DNA reads TGTGCCATCATGGACGGACAGGGAGAGCAGTTCTTC. Translating it yields CAIMDGQGEQFF.

In nucleotides, the CDR3 is TGCAGTGCAGCACCAGGGGGGAGCACAGATACGCAGTATTTT. It is translated as CSAAPGGSTDTQYF. The chain combines TRBV20-1 with TRBJ2-3; weak D call: TRBD1 (7 bases). This CDR3 spans 14 amino acids. Germline CDR1 is DFQATT and CDR2 is SNEGSKA (reference sequence). V was trimmed by 6 bases and J by 0 bases, leaving 13 bases between them.

V is TRBV2 and J is TRBJ2-4, with 7 positions matching TRBD2. The CDR3 totals 14 residues. V was clipped by 5 bases and J by 7 bases; unmatched bases: 8. Germline loops: CDR1 SNHLY, CDR2 FYNNEI. CDR3 bases: TGTGCCAGCAGTATACTAGCGTACCTTAACATTCAGTACTTC. Amino acids: CASSILAYLNIQYF.

The V gene is TRBV5-6, the J gene TRBJ2-1; TRBD2 aligns across 10 bases. This CDR3 has 17 amino acids. Germline CDR1 reads SGHDT; CDR2 reads YYEEEE. The junction had 7 bases not matched to a gene; V was cut back by 0 bases and J by 4 bases. This CDR3 is CASSLGSSGRRYNEQFF. The CDR3 region has the DNA TGTGCCAGCAGCTTGGGTAGTAGCGGGAGGAGGTACAATGAGCAGTTCTTC. The variable domain in full, completed from reference TRBV5-6 and TRBJ2-1, reads DAGVTQSPTHLIKTRGQQVTLRCSPKSGHDTVSWYQQALGQGPQFIFQYYEEEERQRGNFPDRFSGHQFPNYSSELNVNALLLGDSALYLCASSLGSSGRRYNEQFFGPGTRLTVL.

This clonotype turned up a few times. The rearrangement links TRBV6-2 or TRBV6-3 to TRBJ2-1, with TRBD2 matching over 8 bases. The trim removed 2 bases at V and 8 bases at J, leaving 8 bases unmatched. From germline, CDR1 is MNHEY and CDR2 SVGEGT. There are 15 residues in the CDR3. The CDR3 DNA reads TGTGCCAGCAGTTACCAGGCGGGAGGATCCGATGAGCAGTTCTTC. It encodes CASSYQAGGSDEQFF.

This clonotype has a count of ten or more. The chain couples TRBV5-1 to TRBJ1-4; D possibly corresponds to TRBD1 (5 bases). Trimming left V 4 bases short and J 3 bases short, with 13 bases between. Germline V gene lookup returns CDR1 SGHRS and CDR2 YFSETQ. The CDR3 sequence is 15 residues long. The CDR3 DNA reads as TGCGCCAGCAGCGGGGATGGGACGGCTAATGAAAAACTGTTTTTT. Translation: CASSGDGTANEKLFF.